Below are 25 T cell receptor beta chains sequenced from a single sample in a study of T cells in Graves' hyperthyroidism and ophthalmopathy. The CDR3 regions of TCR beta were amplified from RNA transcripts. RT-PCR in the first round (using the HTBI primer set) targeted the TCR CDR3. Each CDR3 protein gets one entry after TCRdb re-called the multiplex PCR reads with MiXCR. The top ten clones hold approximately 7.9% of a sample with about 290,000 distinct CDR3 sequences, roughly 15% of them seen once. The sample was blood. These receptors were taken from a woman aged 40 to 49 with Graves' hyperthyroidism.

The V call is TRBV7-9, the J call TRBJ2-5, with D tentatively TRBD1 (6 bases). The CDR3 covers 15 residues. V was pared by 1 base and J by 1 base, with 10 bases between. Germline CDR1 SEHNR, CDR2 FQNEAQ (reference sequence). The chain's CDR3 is CASSLDLGAQETQYF. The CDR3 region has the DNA TGTGCCAGCAGCTTAGATCTGGGGGCCCAAGAGACCCAGTACTTC.

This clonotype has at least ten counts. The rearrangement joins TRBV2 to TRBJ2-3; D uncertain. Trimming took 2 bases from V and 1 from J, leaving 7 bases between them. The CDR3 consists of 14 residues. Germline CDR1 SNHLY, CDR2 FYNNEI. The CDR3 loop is CASSESLGTDTQYF. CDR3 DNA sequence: TGTGCCAGCAGTGAAAGTCTCGGCACAGATACGCAGTATTTT.

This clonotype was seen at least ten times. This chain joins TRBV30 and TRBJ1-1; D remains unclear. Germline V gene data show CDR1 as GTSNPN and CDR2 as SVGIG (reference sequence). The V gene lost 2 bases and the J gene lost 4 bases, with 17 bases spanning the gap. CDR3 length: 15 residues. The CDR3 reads CAWSWTSRGITEAFF. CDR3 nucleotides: TGTGCCTGGAGTTGGACCTCCAGAGGAATCACTGAAGCTTTCTTT.

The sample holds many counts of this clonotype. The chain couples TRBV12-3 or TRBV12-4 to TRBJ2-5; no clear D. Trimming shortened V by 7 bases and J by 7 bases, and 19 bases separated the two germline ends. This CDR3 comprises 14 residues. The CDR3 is CASTLTVSARTQYF. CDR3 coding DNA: TGTGCCAGCACTCTTACGGTCTCCGCGCGGACCCAGTACTTC.

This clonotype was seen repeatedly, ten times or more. The CDR3 DNA reads TGTGCCAGCAGAACCGGGACAGGGCGAGAAAAACTGTTTTTT. Protein sequence: CASRTGTGREKLFF. This rearrangement joins TRBV6-1 to TRBJ1-4, with TRBD1 identical over 9 bases. The CDR3 contains 14 residues. The trim removed 6 bases at V and 8 bases at J, leaving 7 bases unmatched. The germline CDR1 and CDR2 sequences are MNHNS and SASEGT.

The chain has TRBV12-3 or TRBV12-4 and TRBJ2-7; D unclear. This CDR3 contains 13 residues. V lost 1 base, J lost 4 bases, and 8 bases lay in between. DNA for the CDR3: TGTGCCAGCAGTTTAGATATGGGTTACGAGCAGTACTTC. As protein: CASSLDMGYEQYF.

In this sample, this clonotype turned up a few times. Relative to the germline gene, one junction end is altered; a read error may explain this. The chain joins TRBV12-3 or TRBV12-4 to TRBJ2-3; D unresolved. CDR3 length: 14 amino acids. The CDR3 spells CASERWTGTDTQCF. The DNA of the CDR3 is TGTGCCAGCGAACGCTGGACGGGCACAGATACGCAGTGTTTT.

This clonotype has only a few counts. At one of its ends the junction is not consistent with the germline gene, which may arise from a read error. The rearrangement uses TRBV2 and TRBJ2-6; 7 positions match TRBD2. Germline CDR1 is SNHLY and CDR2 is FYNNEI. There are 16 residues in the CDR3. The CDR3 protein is CTSILAGNSGANVLTF. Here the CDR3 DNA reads TGTACCAGCATTTTAGCGGGCAACTCTGGGGCCAACGTCCTGACTTTC. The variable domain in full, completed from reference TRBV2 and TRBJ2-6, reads EPEVTQTPSHQVTQMGQEVILRCVPISNHLYFYWYRQILGQKVEFLVSFYNNEISEKSEIFDDQFSVERPDGSNFTLKIRSTKLEDSAMYFCTSILAGNSGANVLTFGAGSRLTVL.

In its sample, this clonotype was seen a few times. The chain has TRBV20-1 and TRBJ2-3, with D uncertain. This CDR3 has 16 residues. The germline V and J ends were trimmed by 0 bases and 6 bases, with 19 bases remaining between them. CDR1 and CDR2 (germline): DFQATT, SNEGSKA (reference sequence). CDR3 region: CSARDPSVGLGDTQYF. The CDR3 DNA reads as TGCAGTGCTAGAGATCCGTCTGTGGGATTGGGGGATACGCAGTATTTT.

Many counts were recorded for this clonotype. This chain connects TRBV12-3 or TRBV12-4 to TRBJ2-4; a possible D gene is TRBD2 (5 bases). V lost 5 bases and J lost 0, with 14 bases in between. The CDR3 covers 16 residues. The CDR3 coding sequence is TGTGCCAGCAGTCACCTAGTCGGACTAGCCAAAAACATTCAGTACTTC. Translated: CASSHLVGLAKNIQYF.

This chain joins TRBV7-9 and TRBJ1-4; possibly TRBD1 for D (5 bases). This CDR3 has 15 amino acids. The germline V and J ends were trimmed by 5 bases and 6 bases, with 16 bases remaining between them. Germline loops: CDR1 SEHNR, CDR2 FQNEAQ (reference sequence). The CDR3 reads CASSRGVRVDEKLFF. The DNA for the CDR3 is TGTGCCAGCAGCAGAGGGGTCCGGGTGGATGAAAAACTGTTTTTT.

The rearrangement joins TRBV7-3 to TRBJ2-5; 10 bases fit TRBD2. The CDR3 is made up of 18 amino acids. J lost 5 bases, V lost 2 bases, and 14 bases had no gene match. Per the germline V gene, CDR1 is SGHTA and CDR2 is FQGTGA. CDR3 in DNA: TGTGCCAGCAGCTTAGATCCCCCTAGCGGGAGAAGGATGGAGACCCAGTACTTC. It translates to CASSLDPPSGRRMETQYF.

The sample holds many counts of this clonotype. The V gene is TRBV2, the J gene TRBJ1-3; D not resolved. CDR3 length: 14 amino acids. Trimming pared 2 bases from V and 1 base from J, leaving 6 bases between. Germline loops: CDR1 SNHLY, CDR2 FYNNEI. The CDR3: CASSESGSGNTIYF. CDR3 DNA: TGTGCCAGCAGTGAATCGGGGTCTGGAAACACCATATATTTT.

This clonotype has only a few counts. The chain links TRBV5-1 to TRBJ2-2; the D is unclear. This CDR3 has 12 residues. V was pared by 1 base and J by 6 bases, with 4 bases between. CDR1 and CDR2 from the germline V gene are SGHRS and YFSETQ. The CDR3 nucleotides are TGCGCCAGCAGCTTGCAGGCCGGGGAGCTGTTTTTT. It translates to CASSLQAGELFF.

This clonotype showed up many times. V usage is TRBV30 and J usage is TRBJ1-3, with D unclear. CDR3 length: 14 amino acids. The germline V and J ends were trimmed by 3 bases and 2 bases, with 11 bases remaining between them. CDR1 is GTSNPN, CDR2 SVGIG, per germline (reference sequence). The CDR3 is CAWRIQRAGNTIYF. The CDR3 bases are TGTGCCTGGAGAATCCAGCGCGCTGGAAACACCATATATTTT.

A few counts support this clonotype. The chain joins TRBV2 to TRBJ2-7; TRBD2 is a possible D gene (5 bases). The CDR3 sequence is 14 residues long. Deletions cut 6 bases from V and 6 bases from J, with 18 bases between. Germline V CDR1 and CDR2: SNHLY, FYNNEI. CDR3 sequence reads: CASRHSSHGVEQYF. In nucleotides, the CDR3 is TGTGCCAGCAGGCATTCAAGCCACGGGGTCGAGCAGTACTTC.

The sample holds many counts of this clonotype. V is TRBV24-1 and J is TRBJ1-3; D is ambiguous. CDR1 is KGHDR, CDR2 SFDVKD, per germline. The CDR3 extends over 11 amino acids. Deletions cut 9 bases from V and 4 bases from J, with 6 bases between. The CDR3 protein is CATAWGNTIYF. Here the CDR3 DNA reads TGTGCCACCGCGTGGGGAAACACCATATATTTT.

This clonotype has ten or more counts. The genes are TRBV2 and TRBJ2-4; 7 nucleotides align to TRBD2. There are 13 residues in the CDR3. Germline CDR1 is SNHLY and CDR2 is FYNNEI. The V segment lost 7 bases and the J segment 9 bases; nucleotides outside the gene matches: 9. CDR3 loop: CASNRGSEGIQYF. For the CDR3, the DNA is TGTGCCAGCAATCGCGGGAGTGAAGGCATTCAGTACTTC.

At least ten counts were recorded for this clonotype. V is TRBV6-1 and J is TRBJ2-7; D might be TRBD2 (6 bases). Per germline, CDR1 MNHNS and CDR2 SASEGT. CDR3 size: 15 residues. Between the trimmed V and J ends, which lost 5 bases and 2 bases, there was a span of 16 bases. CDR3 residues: CASSSPLASPYEQYF. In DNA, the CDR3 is TGTGCCAGCAGTTCCCCCCTAGCGAGCCCCTACGAGCAGTACTTC.

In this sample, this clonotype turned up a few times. CDR3 coding DNA: TGTGCCATCAGTGAGTCTGGGAATAACTATGGCTACACCTTC. Translated: CAISESGNNYGYTF. The V and J genes are TRBV10-3 and TRBJ1-2; no firm D call. The germline V gene encodes CDR1 ENHRY and CDR2 SYGVKD. V was pared by 0 bases and J by 1 base, with 6 bases between. The CDR3 is 14 residues long.

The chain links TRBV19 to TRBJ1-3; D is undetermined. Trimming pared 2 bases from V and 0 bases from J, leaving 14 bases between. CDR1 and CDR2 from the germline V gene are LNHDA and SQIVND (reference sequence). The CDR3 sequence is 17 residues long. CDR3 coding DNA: TGTGCCAGTAGTATAAGGGCCCCGATTACCTCTGGAAACACCATATATTTT. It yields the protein CASSIRAPITSGNTIYF.

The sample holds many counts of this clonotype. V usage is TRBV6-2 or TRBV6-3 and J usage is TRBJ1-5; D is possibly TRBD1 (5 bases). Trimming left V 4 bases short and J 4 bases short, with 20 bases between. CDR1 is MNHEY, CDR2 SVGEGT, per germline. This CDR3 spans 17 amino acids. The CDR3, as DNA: TGTGCCAGCAGTTCAGACGAGCAGGGACGGGGGAATCAGCCCCAGCATTTT. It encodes CASSSDEQGRGNQPQHF.

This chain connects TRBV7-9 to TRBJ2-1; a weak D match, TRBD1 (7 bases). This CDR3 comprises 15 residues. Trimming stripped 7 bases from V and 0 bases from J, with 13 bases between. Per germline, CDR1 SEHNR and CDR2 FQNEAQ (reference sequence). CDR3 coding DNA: TGTGCCAGCACCCAGGGGGGCTTCTCCTACAATGAGCAGTTCTTC. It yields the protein CASTQGGFSYNEQFF.

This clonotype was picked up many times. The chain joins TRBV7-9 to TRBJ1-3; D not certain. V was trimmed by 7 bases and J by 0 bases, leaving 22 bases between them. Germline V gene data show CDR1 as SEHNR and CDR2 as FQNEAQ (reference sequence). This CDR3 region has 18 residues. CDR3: CASTLVRRTVDSGNTIYF. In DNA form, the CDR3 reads TGTGCCAGCACCCTAGTCCGGAGGACCGTCGACTCTGGAAACACCATATATTTT.

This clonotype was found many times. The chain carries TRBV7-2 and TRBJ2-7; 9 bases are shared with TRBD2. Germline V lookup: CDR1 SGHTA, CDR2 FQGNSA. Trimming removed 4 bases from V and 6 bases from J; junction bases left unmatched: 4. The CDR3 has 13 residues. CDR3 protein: CASSSWTSAEQYF. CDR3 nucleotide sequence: TGTGCCAGCAGCTCCTGGACTAGCGCCGAGCAGTACTTC.